The subject of this entry is one T cell receptor beta chain. What it recognizes is unknown. This sample is drawn from a study of cytomegalovirus exposure and HLA in healthy donors. The study, taken as a whole, reports: One later analysis reportedly identified an Asian-associated ancestry cluster that showed fewer N-insertions than the roughly 720-donor mean. Sequencing probably produced one cluster of sequence variants that were highly shared. Productive rates of about 87% or about 30% were seen for most TCR beta V segments in an earlier analysis.

Both 60 Vbeta primers and 13 Jbeta primers went into the PCR. Assay used: immunoSEQ multiplex PCR; TCRdb lists only in-frame clones, some missing. The sample includes about 120,000 clones, about 70% of them seen just once. The sample was PBMCs. The receptor's source is a woman between 35 and 50 years old in good health and CMV-seropositive.

The CDR3 nucleotides are TGTGCCTGGAGTGTACGGGAAAATCAGCCCCAGCATTTT. Translating gives CAWSVRENQPQHF. The J gene is TRBJ1-5, the V gene TRBV30; no clear D gene. Germline V gene lookup returns CDR1 GTSNPN and CDR2 SVGIG (reference sequence). V was pared by 0 bases and J by 4 bases, with 7 bases between. The CDR3 covers 13 residues.